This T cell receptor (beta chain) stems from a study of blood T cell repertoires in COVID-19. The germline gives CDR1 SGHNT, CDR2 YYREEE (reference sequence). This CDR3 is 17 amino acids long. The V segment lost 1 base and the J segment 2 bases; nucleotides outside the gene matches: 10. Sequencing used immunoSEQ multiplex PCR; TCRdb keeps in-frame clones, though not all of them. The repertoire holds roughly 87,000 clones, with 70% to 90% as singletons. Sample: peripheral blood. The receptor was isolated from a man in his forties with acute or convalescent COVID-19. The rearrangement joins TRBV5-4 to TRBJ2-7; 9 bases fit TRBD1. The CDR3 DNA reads TGTGCCAGCAGCTTGACGACAGGGGGTACTCGAACCTACGAGCAGTACTTC. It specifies CASSLTTGGTRTYEQYF.